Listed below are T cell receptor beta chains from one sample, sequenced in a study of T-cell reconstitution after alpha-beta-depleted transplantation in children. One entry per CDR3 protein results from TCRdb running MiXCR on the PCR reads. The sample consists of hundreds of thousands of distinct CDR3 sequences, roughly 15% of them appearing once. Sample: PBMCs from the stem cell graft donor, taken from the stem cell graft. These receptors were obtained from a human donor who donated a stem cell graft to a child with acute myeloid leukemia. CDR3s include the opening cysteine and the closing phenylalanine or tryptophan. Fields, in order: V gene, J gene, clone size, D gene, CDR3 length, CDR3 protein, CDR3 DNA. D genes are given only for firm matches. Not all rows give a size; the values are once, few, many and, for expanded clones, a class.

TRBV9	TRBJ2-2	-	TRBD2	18	CASTFPRGGGTNTGELFF	TGTGCCAGCACCTTCCCCCGAGGCGGGGGGACAAACACCGGGGAGCTGTTTTTT
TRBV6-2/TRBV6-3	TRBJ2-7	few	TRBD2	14	CASRTGGSSYEQYF	TGTGCCAGCAGGACTGGCGGGAGCTCCTACGAGCAGTACTTC
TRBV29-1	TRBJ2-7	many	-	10	CSVERGEQYF	TGCAGCGTTGAGAGGGGCGAGCAGTACTTC
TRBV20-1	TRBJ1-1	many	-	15	CSARITGHPNTEAFF	TGCAGTGCTAGAATTACGGGACACCCGAACACTGAAGCTTTCTTT
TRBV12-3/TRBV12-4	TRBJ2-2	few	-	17	CASSMLWGPPTPGELFF	TGTGCCAGCTCCATGTTGTGGGGACCTCCAACACCCGGGGAGCTGTTTTTT
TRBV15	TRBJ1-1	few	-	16	CATSSTPAAVNTEAFF	TGTGCCACCAGCAGTACCCCGGCGGCGGTAAACACTGAAGCTTTCTTT
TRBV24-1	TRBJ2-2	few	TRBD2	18	CATSDAKLAGANTGELFF	TGTGCCACCAGTGATGCCAAACTAGCGGGGGCGAACACCGGGGAGCTGTTTTTT
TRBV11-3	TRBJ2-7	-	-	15	CASSFVAGVTYEQYF	TGTGCCAGCAGCTTCGTCGCAGGGGTAACCTACGAGCAGTACTTC
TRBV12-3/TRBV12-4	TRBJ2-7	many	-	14	CASKPGGQSYEQYF	TGTGCCAGCAAGCCGGGGGGCCAGTCCTACGAGCAGTACTTC
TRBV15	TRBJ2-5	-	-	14	CATSRDIGRETQYF	TGTGCCACCAGCAGAGATATCGGGAGAGAGACCCAGTACTTC
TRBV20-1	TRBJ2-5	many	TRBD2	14	CSAIGGRSKETQYF	TGCAGTGCTATCGGGGGGAGAAGCAAAGAGACCCAGTACTTC
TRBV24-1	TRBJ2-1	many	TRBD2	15	CATSDLVAGLDEQFF	TGTGCCACCAGTGATTTAGTAGCGGGGCTGGATGAGCAGTTCTTC
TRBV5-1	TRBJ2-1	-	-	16	CASSLPRTSGFNEQFF	TGCGCCAGCAGCCTACCCCGGACAAGCGGATTCAATGAGCAGTTCTTC
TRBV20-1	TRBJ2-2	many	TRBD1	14	CSARSGQGFGELFF	TGCAGTGCTCGATCGGGACAGGGTTTCGGGGAGCTGTTTTTT
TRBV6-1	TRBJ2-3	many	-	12	CASLGDTDTQYF	TGTGCCTCCCTAGGGGACACAGATACGCAGTATTTT
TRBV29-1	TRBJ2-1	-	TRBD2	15	CSVPRPAGGWNEQFF	TGCAGCGTACCTAGGCCAGCGGGGGGATGGAATGAGCAGTTCTTC
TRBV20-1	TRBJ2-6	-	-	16	CCARDGISSGANVLTF	TGCTGTGCTCGGGACGGGATCTCCTCTGGGGCCAACGTCCTGACTTTC